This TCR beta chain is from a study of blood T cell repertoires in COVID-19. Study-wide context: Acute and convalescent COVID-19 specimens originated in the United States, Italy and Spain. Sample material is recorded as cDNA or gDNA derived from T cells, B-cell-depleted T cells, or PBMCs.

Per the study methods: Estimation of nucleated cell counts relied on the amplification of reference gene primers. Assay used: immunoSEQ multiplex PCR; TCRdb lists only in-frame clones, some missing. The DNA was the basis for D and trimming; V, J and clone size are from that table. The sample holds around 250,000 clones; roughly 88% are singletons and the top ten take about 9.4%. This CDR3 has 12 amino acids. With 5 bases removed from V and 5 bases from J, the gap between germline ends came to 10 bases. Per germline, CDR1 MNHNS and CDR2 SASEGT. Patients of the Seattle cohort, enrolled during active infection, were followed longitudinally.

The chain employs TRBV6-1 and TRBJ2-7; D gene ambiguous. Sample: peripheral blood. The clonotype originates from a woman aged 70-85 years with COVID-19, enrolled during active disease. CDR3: CASSPSRHEQYF. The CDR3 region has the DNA TGTGCCAGCAGTCCCTCGCGCCACGAGCAGTACTTC.